This TCR beta chain derives from a study of cytomegalovirus exposure and HLA in healthy donors. Study outcomes and limitations: An analysis done earlier found most TCR beta V segments productive about 90% or about 30% of the time. It was reported in a later analysis that an Asian-associated ancestry cluster showed fewer N-insertions than the roughly 670-donor mean.

About this clone: Antigen specificity is unknown.

Germline assignment: CDR1 KGHSH and CDR2 LQKENI. The ends were cut back, 4 bases at V and 4 bases at J, with 11 bases in the middle. This CDR3 region has 14 residues. The PCR ran on 60 Vbeta and 13 Jbeta primers. Using immunoSEQ multiplex PCR, the repertoire was profiled, and TCRdb retains in-frame clones only, with some absent. The sample shows 130,000 or so clones, roughly 75% of them seen only once. The source material was PBMCs. The rearrangement links TRBV18 to TRBJ1-5; perhaps TRBD1 as D (6 bases). This receptor was obtained from a man aged 30 to 39 in good health and CMV-seronegative. CDR3 loop: CASSRGQPNQPQHF. CDR3 DNA sequence: TGTGCCAGCTCACGTGGACAGCCGAATCAGCCCCAGCATTTT.